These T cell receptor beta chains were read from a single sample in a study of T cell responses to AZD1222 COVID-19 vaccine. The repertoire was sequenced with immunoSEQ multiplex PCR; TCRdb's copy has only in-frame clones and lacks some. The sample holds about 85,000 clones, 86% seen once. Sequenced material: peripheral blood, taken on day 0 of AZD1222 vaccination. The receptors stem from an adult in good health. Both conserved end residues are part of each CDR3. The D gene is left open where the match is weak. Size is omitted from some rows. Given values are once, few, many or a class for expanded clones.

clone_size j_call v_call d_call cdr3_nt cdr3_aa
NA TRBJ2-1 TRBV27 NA TGTGCCAGCAGTCTCTACAATGAGCAGTTCTTC CASSLYNEQFF
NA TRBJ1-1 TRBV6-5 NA TGTGCCAGCACCCCGCTTGAGAGCCTGAACACTGAAGCTTTCTTT CASTPLESLNTEAFF
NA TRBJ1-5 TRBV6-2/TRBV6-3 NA TGTGCCAGCAGTTACGGGCAGAGGGGTCAGCCCCAGCATTTT CASSYGQRGQPQHF
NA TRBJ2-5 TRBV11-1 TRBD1 TGTGCCAGCAGCTCCGGACAGGGAGAGACCCAGTACTTC CASSSGQGETQYF
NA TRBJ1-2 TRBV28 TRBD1 TGTGCCAGCAGTCGGACAGGGGGAGGTCCGAACTACACCTTC CASSRTGGGPNYTF
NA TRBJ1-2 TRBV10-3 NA TGTGCCATCAGTGAGCAAAACTATGGCTACACCTTC CAISEQNYGYTF
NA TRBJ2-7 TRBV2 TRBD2 TGTGCCAGCAGCTCCCTAGCGGGAGGTCCCTACGAGCAGTACTTC CASSSLAGGPYEQYF
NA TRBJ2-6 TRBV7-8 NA TGTGCCAGCAGCTTATACCAGGGGTTCTCTGGGGCCAACGTCCTGACTTTC CASSLYQGFSGANVLTF
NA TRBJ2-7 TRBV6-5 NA TGTGCCAGCAGTTCCTTCGGTTCAGGGAGCGAGCAGTACTTC CASSSFGSGSEQYF
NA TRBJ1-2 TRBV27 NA TGTGCCAGCAGTTTATATCCAGTGACCTATGGCTACACCTTC CASSLYPVTYGYTF
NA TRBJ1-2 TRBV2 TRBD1 TGTGCCAGCAGTGAGGTTTTCGGGACAGACTATGGCTACACCTTC CASSEVFGTDYGYTF
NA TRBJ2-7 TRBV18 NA TGTGCCAGCTCCAACCAACAGGGCTCCGAGCAGTACTTC CASSNQQGSEQYF
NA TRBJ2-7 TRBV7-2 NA TGTGCCAGCAGCCGTGACGGGCAGGGGTACGAGCAGTACTTC CASSRDGQGYEQYF
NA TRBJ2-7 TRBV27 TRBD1 TGTGCCAGCAGTTTGACCAGGGGGTACGAGCAGTACTTC CASSLTRGYEQYF
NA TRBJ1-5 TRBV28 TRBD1 TGTGCCAGCAGGACTCCGGGACAGGGGCTGTTTCAGCCCCAGCATTTT CASRTPGQGLFQPQHF
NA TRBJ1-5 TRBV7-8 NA TGTGCCAGCAGCTTAGACGGGGCGAGCGTTCGGGGCAATCAGCCCCAGCATTTT CASSLDGASVRGNQPQHF
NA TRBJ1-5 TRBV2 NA TGTGCCAGCAGTGCCGGGCCTACGGGGCCCCAGCATTTT CASSAGPTGPQHF
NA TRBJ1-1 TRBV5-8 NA TGTGCCAGCAGCTTGGGGGAGGTGAACACTGAAGCTTTCTTT CASSLGEVNTEAFF
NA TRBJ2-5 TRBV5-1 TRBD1 TGCGCCAGCAGCCCGGTCGGGTTACAGGGGGAGACCCAGTACTTC CASSPVGLQGETQYF
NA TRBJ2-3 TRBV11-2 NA TGTGCCAGCAGCTTAGTTATTGTTGGAGATACGCAGTATTTT CASSLVIVGDTQYF
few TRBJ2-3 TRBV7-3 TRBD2 TGTGCCAGCAGCTCGCGACTAGCGGATACGCAGTATTTT CASSSRLADTQYF
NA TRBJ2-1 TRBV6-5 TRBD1 TGTGCCAGCACCGAAGGGGACAGCTCCTACAATGAGCAGTTCTTC CASTEGDSSYNEQFF
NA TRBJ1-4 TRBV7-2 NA TGTGCCAGCAGCCCACGGGAGCATAATAATGAAAAACTGTTTTTT CASSPREHNNEKLFF
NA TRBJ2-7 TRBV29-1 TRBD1 TGCAGCGTGTCCGGACAGGGGAGCTCCTACGAGCAGTACTTC CSVSGQGSSYEQYF
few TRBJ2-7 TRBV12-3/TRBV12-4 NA TGTGCCAGCAGTCCTGGACCCTCCTCCGAGCAGTACTTC CASSPGPSSEQYF
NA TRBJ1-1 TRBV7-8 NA TGTGCCAGCAGCTTAGCGCGGGGCGGCTACACTGAAGCTTTCTTT CASSLARGGYTEAFF
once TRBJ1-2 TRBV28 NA TGTGCCAGCAGGGCCCAGGGCTTAAGCAAAAATGGCTACACCTTC CASRAQGLSKNGYTF
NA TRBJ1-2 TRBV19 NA TGTGCCAGTAGTATGGACCGCTCTAACTATGGCTACACCTTC CASSMDRSNYGYTF
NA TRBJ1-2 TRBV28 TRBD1 TGTGCCAGCAGCTTGGGGACAGGGTATGGCTACACCTTC CASSLGTGYGYTF
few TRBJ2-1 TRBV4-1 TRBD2 TGCGCCAGCAGCCAGACTAGCCTTTCCTACAATGAGCAGTTCTTC CASSQTSLSYNEQFF
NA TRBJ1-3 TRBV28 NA TGTGCCAGCACAACTGGAAACACCATATATTTT CASTTGNTIYF
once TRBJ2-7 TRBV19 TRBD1 TGTGCCAGTAGTCCAAGGACAGGGGCCTCCTACGAGCAGTACTTC CASSPRTGASYEQYF
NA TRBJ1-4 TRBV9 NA TGTGCCAGCAGCACCGACAGGACTTCTAATGAAAAACTGTTTTTT CASSTDRTSNEKLFF
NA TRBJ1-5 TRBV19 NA TGTGCCAGTAGTCCCCGGATCAAGGGAAATCGTAATCAGCCCCAGCATTTT CASSPRIKGNRNQPQHF
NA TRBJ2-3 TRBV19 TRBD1 TGTGCCAGACCGACAGGGTATCCAGATACGCAGTATTTT CARPTGYPDTQYF
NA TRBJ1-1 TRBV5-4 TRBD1 TGTGCCAGCAGCTCGGACAGGGGAAGGACTGAAGCTTTCTTT CASSSDRGRTEAFF
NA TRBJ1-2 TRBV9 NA TGTGCCAGCAGCGTAGGCGGTAGGTCCCCTGCCTTC CASSVGGRSPAF
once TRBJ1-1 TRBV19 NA TGTGCCAGTAGTATAGGCAGGGAGAACACTGAAGCTTTCTTT CASSIGRENTEAFF